The 3 T cell receptor beta chains below come from one sample, sequenced in a study of blood T cell repertoires in COVID-19. Assay used: immunoSEQ multiplex PCR; TCRdb lists only in-frame clones, some missing. The table lists 45,000 or so clones, approximately 90% of them singletons. Source material: peripheral blood. These receptors all come from a man at least 80 years old with acute or convalescent COVID-19.

This chain links TRBV11-2 with TRBJ2-5; TRBD1 agrees at 9 bases. V gave up 3 bases and J gave up 4 bases; unmatched junction bases: 3. This CDR3 spans 14 amino acids. The germline V gene has CDR1 SGHAT and CDR2 FQNNGV. The CDR3 nucleotides read TGTGCCAGCAGCTTGGACAGGGGAGGAGAGACCCAGTACTTC. It codes for CASSLDRGGETQYF.

The chain combines TRBV12-3 or TRBV12-4 with TRBJ2-1; no clear D. With 2 bases removed from V and 15 bases from J, the gap between germline ends came to 14 bases. The CDR3 consists of 12 residues. CDR3 protein: CASSLTPPRLFF. The CDR3 nucleotides are TGTGCCAGCAGTTTAACCCCTCCTAGGCTGTTCTTC.

This clone has only a few counts. The chain recombines TRBV19 with TRBJ1-5; D ambiguous. This CDR3 is 16 amino acids long. The germline V and J ends were trimmed by 1 base and 0 bases, with 10 bases remaining between them. Germline V gene lookup returns CDR1 LNHDA and CDR2 SQIVND (reference sequence). The CDR3 DNA follows: TGTGCCAGTAGTATAGTCCTAGTAAATAGCAATCAGCCCCAGCATTTT. Its translation is CASSIVLVNSNQPQHF.